The 26 T cell receptor beta chains listed next were all sequenced from one sample in a study of regulatory T cells in long-lasting Graves disease. Time point noted: newly diagnosed GD, antithyroid drugs for less than 3 months. Extracted PBMC RNA gave rise to the TCR library. Sequencing libraries for TCR beta were prepared with iRepertoire HTBI primers and Arm-PCR of CDR3 regions. TCRdb called the multiplex PCR reads again in MiXCR, with one record for every CDR3 protein. The table has under 400,000 distinct CDR3 sequences, approximately 15% seen once; the top ten hold 25% to 30%. The sample was also reused in another study, on T cells in Graves' hyperthyroidism and ophthalmopathy.

The source was peripheral blood mononuclear cells (PBMCs), collected at new diagnosis, from a patient treated with antithyroid drugs. The receptors derive from a man aged 40-55 years with Graves disease.

This clonotype was counted at least ten times. The genes are TRBV7-2 and TRBJ2-7, with TRBD1 matching 7 bases. This CDR3 comprises 14 residues. Looked up from germline, CDR1 is SGHTA and CDR2 is FQGNSA. The junction had 8 bases not matched to a gene; V was cut back by 3 bases and J by 6 bases. The CDR3 DNA reads TGTGCCAGCAGCTTTGGGACAGCCGCCGGCGAGCAGTACTTC. It codes for CASSFGTAAGEQYF.

In the case of this clonotype: A much larger clone sits a single nucleotide away, making a read error possible. This chain connects TRBV20-1 to TRBJ2-5, with a possible D match to TRBD1 (6 bases). The CDR3 is 14 amino acids. The germline V gene has CDR1 DFQATT and CDR2 SNEGSKA (reference sequence). CDR3 region: CSASRTPGQETQHF. CDR3 in DNA: TGCAGTGCTAGCCGCACCCCGGGACAAGAGACCCAGCACTTC.

The table lists this clonotype with a few counts. The chain uses TRBV30 and TRBJ2-7, with D unresolved. V gave up 0 bases and J gave up 3 bases, with 6 bases separating them. The CDR3 extends over 12 amino acids. The germline gives CDR1 GTSNPN, CDR2 SVGIG (reference sequence). The DNA for the CDR3 is TGTGCCTGGAGTGTAATCGGCTACGAGCAGTACTTC. This sequence encodes CAWSVIGYEQYF.

V gene TRBV5-1 combines with J gene TRBJ2-5; 8 bases fit TRBD1. The germline V gene encodes CDR1 SGHRS and CDR2 YFSETQ. The CDR3 sequence is 13 residues long. Trimming cost V 4 bases and J 7 bases; bases outside gene matches: 6. CDR3 sequence reads: CASSPGQGGTQYF. The DNA for the CDR3 is TGCGCCAGCAGCCCAGGACAGGGTGGGACCCAGTACTTC.

In its sample, this clonotype was seen many times. The rearrangement uses TRBV18 and TRBJ2-1, with D maybe TRBD2 (7 bases). Germline V CDR1 and CDR2: KGHSH, LQKENI. This CDR3 is 13 amino acids long. V lost 4 bases and J 8 bases, leaving 12 bases between the germline ends. DNA for the CDR3: TGTGCCAGCTCACTTGCGGGGGCGGATGAGCAGTTCTTC. It translates to CASSLAGADEQFF.

This clonotype came up many times. The chain combines TRBV12-3 or TRBV12-4 with TRBJ1-1; D is ambiguous. The V and J ends lost 6 bases and 6 bases respectively, with 17 bases between them. This CDR3 spans 14 amino acids. The CDR3 nucleotides read TGTGCCAGCAGCCCTCAGGTCCTAGGTGCTGAAGCTTTCTTT. Its translation is CASSPQVLGAEAFF.

Comment on this clonotype: This may be a read error: a much more frequent sequence differs by one nucleotide. The conserved closing phenylalanine or tryptophan is absent in this CDR3, likely reflecting a read error. The chain uses TRBV5-6 and TRBJ2-3; no firm D call. CDR1 and CDR2 (germline): SGHDT, YYEEEE. The CDR3 extends over 15 amino acids. V was pared by 6 bases and J by 2 bases, with 16 bases between. The CDR3 sequence is CASISFRLDTDTQYS. Written as DNA, the CDR3 is TGTGCCAGCATCTCTTTTCGGCTAGACACAGATACGCAGTATTCT.

This clonotype showed up just a few times. The chain couples TRBV12-3 or TRBV12-4 to TRBJ2-4, with D perhaps TRBD1 (6 bases). The ends were cut back, 3 bases at V and 4 bases at J, with 13 bases in the middle. The CDR3 is 15 amino acids. CDR3 DNA: TGTGCCAGCAGTTTTTCAGGGGCCAGGAAAAACATTCAGTACTTC. Its translation: CASSFSGARKNIQYF.

This clonotype was observed a handful of times. A much larger clonotype is one base distant, so this may be a read error. The chain carries TRBV6-5 and TRBJ2-2, with D perhaps TRBD2 (5 bases). Germline CDR1 and CDR2: MNHEY and SVGAGI. CDR3 length equals 14 residues. The chain's CDR3 is CASSYPLHTGELSF. CDR3 nucleotides: TGTGCCAGCAGTTACCCATTGCATACCGGGGAGCTGTCTTTT.

Notes on this clonotype: A read error may account for a junction end that differs from germline. CDR3 nucleotides: TGTGCCAGCAACCAAAAAATGGGGGATTATAGCAATCAGCCCCAGCATTTT. It is translated as CASNQKMGDYSNQPQHF. The chain employs TRBV4-2 and TRBJ1-5, with TRBD1 as a possible D gene (5 bases). Germline V gives CDR1 LGHNA, CDR2 YNFKEQ. The CDR3 covers 17 residues.

This clonotype occurred many times. The V call is TRBV9, the J call TRBJ2-7; D gene uncertain. The CDR3 is made up of 15 amino acids. Trimming stripped 0 bases from V and 5 bases from J, with 15 bases between. Germline CDR1 and CDR2: SGDLS and YYNGEE. CDR3 sequence: CASSVEGRTLDEQYF. The CDR3, as DNA: TGTGCCAGCAGCGTAGAAGGGCGGACCCTGGACGAGCAGTACTTC.

The genes are TRBV30 and TRBJ2-1, with 13 bases aligning to TRBD2. This CDR3 has 14 amino acids. With 3 bases clipped from V and 6 bases from J, the junction kept 2 bases outside the gene matches. Germline V lookup: CDR1 GTSNPN, CDR2 SVGIG (reference sequence). The CDR3 is CAWRGLAGPNEQFF. CDR3 bases: TGTGCCTGGAGGGGACTAGCGGGGCCCAATGAGCAGTTCTTC.

This clonotype was counted only a few times. The V and J genes are TRBV7-2 and TRBJ1-3; no clear D. V lost 5 bases and J 0 bases, leaving 11 bases between the germline ends. Germline CDR1 SGHTA, CDR2 FQGNSA. The CDR3 totals 15 residues. As DNA, the CDR3 is TGTGCCAGCAGCCCCGGGGAAGGCTCTGGAAACACCATATATTTT. It is translated as CASSPGEGSGNTIYF.

There are many counts of this clonotype. This rearrangement joins TRBV7-9 to TRBJ2-5, with D uncertain. The V end lost 4 bases, the J end lost 5 bases, and 17 bases lay between the germline ends. Germline CDR1 SEHNR, CDR2 FQNEAQ (reference sequence). The CDR3 covers 15 residues. The CDR3 sequence is CASSSKTASWETQYF. For the CDR3, the DNA is TGTGCCAGCAGCTCGAAGACCGCCTCTTGGGAGACCCAGTACTTC.

The genes are TRBV19 and TRBJ2-1; 9 nucleotides line up with TRBD1. Germline CDR1 is LNHDA and CDR2 is SQIVND (reference sequence). V lost 9 bases, J lost 8 bases, and 14 bases stayed unmatched. The CDR3 is 15 amino acids. The DNA of the CDR3 is TGTGCCAGCCGTCTCCGGGACAGGGTGTCGGATGAGCAGTTCTTC. Its protein is CASRLRDRVSDEQFF.

This clonotype was seen more than once but under ten times. The chain joins TRBV7-9 to TRBJ1-4; maybe TRBD1 (6 bases). Germline CDR1 SEHNR, CDR2 FQNEAQ (reference sequence). This CDR3 is 14 amino acids long. Trimming removed 5 bases from V and 4 bases from J, with 11 bases in between. The DNA for the CDR3 is TGTGCCAGCAGCGTCAGGGGTATTAATGAAAAACTGTTTTTT. Translated: CASSVRGINEKLFF.

This clonotype was detected many times. The gene calls are TRBV5-1 and TRBJ1-1; 9 bases line up with TRBD1. The CDR3 runs 13 residues. V shed 4 bases, J shed 8 bases, and the junction held 6 bases outside the gene matches. Germline V gene sequence: CDR1 SGHRS, CDR2 YFSETQ. The chain's CDR3 is CASSRGQGQEAFF. The CDR3 DNA sequence: TGCGCCAGCAGCAGGGGACAGGGACAGGAAGCTTTCTTT.

In its sample, this clonotype was seen many times. The chain recombines TRBV6-5 with TRBJ2-3; 7 bases agree with TRBD2. The CDR3 spans 15 residues. Germline V CDR1 and CDR2: MNHEY, SVGAGI. The ends lost 4 bases at V and 1 base at J; junction bases unmatched: 5. This chain's CDR3 is CASSSAGDRTDTQYF. The CDR3, as DNA: TGTGCCAGCAGTTCCGCGGGGGATCGCACAGATACGCAGTATTTT.

The table lists this clonotype with many counts. The chain couples TRBV9 to TRBJ2-1; 7 bases fit TRBD1. Unmatched junction bases numbered 11, after V lost 3 bases and J lost 5 bases. CDR3 length: 16 amino acids. CDR1 is SGDLS, CDR2 YYNGEE, per germline. The CDR3 nucleotides are TGTGCCAGCAGCGGACAAACAGGGGCTTCAGACAATGAGCAGTTCTTC. Residues: CASSGQTGASDNEQFF.

In this sample, this clonotype turned up many times. J is TRBJ2-1 and V is TRBV5-1, with 7 bases identical to TRBD1. Germline-derived CDR1 and CDR2 are SGHRS and YFSETQ. CDR3 length: 16 residues. The V and J ends lost 4 bases and 3 bases, in that order; junction bases with no gene match: 10. The CDR3 protein is CASSNDTGVRYNEQFF. The CDR3 coding sequence is TGCGCCAGCAGCAATGATACAGGGGTCCGCTACAATGAGCAGTTCTTC.

About this clonotype itself: A far larger clone lies a single base away; this is likely a read error. The chain uses TRBV2 and TRBJ2-3, with a possible D match to TRBD2 (6 bases). The last part of the DNA fits TRBJ2-7 better; the J call may be wrong. The CDR3 has 12 amino acids. Looked up from germline, CDR1 is SNHLY and CDR2 is FYNNEI. The CDR3 sequence is CASTGAGDEQYF. DNA of the CDR3: TGTGCCAGCACCGGAGCGGGCGATGAGCAGTACTTC.

This chain connects TRBV28 to TRBJ2-7; D is possibly TRBD1 or TRBD2 (6 bases each). The CDR3 covers 15 residues. The V end was cut by 3 bases, the J end by 2 bases, with 14 bases between. Germline V lookup: CDR1 MDHEN, CDR2 SYDVKM. In nucleotides, the CDR3 is TGTGCCAGCAGTTTTCAGGGGACTGGAGCCTACGAGCAGTACTTC. Its translation: CASSFQGTGAYEQYF. Supplemented by reference TRBV28 and TRBJ2-7, the full variable domain reads DVKVTQSSRYLVKRTGEKVFLECVQDMDHENMFWYRQDPGLGLRLIYFSYDVKMKEKGDIPEGYSVSREKKERFSLILESASTNQTSMYLCASSFQGTGAYEQYFGPGTRLTVT.

This clonotype showed up just a few times. This rearrangement joins TRBV20-1 to TRBJ1-6, with D perhaps TRBD1 (5 bases). CDR1 DFQATT and CDR2 SNEGSKA come from the germline V gene (reference sequence). Deletions cut 0 bases from V and 1 base from J, with 13 bases between. CDR3 length: 17 residues. The CDR3 coding sequence is TGCAGTGCTAGAGATCGCAGGGCAGGGTCCTATAATTCACCCCTCCACTTT. Protein: CSARDRRAGSYNSPLHF.

Points on this clonotype: A much larger clone lies one base from this, so it may be a read error. The chain couples TRBV6-2 or TRBV6-3 to TRBJ2-7; D is ambiguous. Germline V lookup: CDR1 MNHEY, CDR2 SVGEGT. The CDR3 runs to 14 residues. The CDR3 nucleotides are TGTGCCGGCAGTGAAGAGGCAGAAACCTACGAGCAGTACTTC. It codes for CAGSEEAETYEQYF.

This clonotype was counted ten times or more. The DNA of the CDR3 is TGTGCCAGCAGTGAGTCGTGGACGGGAAATCAGCCCCAGCATTTT. Translation gives CASSESWTGNQPQHF. This chain connects TRBV2 to TRBJ1-5; D is uncertain. CDR3 length: 15 amino acids. V was shortened by 3 bases and J by 4 bases, with 13 bases between the two germline ends. From germline, CDR1 is SNHLY and CDR2 FYNNEI.

The table lists this clonotype with a few counts. The J gene is TRBJ1-2, the V gene TRBV2; 8 positions match TRBD1. This CDR3 comprises 16 residues. The J segment lost 1 base and the V segment lost 2 bases, leaving 6 bases of the junction unmatched. CDR1 and CDR2 from the germline V gene are SNHLY and FYNNEI. Written as DNA, the CDR3 is TGTGCCAGCAGTGAATCCGGGACAGGAGTTAACTATGGCTACACCTTC. It translates to CASSESGTGVNYGYTF.